Presented here are 29 T cell receptor beta chains from one specimen sequenced in a study of T cell responses to AZD1222 COVID-19 vaccine. The protocol was immunoSEQ multiplex PCR, while the TCRdb copy is restricted to in-frame clones and leaves out a portion. The sample consists of under 150,000 clones, approximately 90% of them appearing once. The source was peripheral blood, collected on day 0 of AZD1222 vaccination. All receptors derive from an adult in good health.

This rearrangement joins TRBV27 to TRBJ1-1, with D maybe TRBD1 (5 bases). The germline gives CDR1 MNHEY, CDR2 SMNVEV (reference sequence). The V and J ends lost 5 bases and 0 bases respectively, with 10 bases between them. The CDR3 contains 14 residues. The DNA for the CDR3 is TGTGCCAGCAGTAACCTAGGGGTGAACACTGAAGCTTTCTTT. Translated: CASSNLGVNTEAFF.

The DNA for the CDR3 is TGTGCCAGCAGCTTGGCCAAGAAAAACATGAACACTGAAGCTTTCTTT. It codes for CASSLAKKNMNTEAFF. This chain joins TRBV5-4 and TRBJ1-1; D is unresolved. V was clipped by 0 bases and J by 0 bases, with 12 bases between them. Germline CDR1 SGHNT, CDR2 YYREEE (reference sequence). This CDR3 contains 16 residues.

This chain uses TRBV7-9 with TRBJ2-3, with 11 bases lining up with TRBD2. After removal of 5 bases from V and 3 bases from J, the junction contained 10 bases not matched to a gene. Germline lookup yields CDR1 SEHNR and CDR2 FQNEAQ (reference sequence). This CDR3 comprises 17 residues. Here the CDR3 reads CASSPGTSGSTTDTQYF. The CDR3 coding sequence is TGTGCCAGCAGCCCGGGGACTAGCGGTTCAACGACAGATACGCAGTATTTT.

V and J are TRBV2 and TRBJ2-3; 7 nucleotides match TRBD1. Germline CDR1 reads SNHLY; CDR2 reads FYNNEI. V dropped 5 bases and J dropped 0; count of bases not matched to a gene: 8. This CDR3 region has 16 residues. The CDR3: CASSNRDSPSTDTQYF. CDR3 bases: TGTGCCAGCAGTAACCGGGACAGCCCCAGCACAGATACGCAGTATTTT.

This clone has a single count. The CDR3 nucleotides are TGTGCCAGCGGCGGGGTCCAGGGTTACTACGAGCAGTACTTC. This sequence encodes CASGGVQGYYEQYF. This rearrangement joins TRBV11-2 to TRBJ2-7, with TRBD2 as a possible D gene (6 bases). Germline CDR1 and CDR2: SGHAT and FQNNGV. The length of the CDR3 is 14 residues. Trimming stripped 8 bases from V and 3 bases from J, with 17 bases between.

V usage is TRBV28 and J usage is TRBJ2-6; no firm D call. The CDR3 has 13 residues. Trimming shortened V by 10 bases and J by 0 bases, and 7 bases separated the two germline ends. Germline-derived CDR1 and CDR2 are MDHEN and SYDVKM. Here the CDR3 reads CATYYSGANVLTF. CDR3 DNA: TGTGCCACCTATTACTCTGGGGCCAACGTCCTGACTTTC.

The genes are TRBV21-1 and TRBJ2-7; TRBD2, the table's D call, lacks a check against the DNA. TRBV21-1 is a listed pseudogene. This CDR3 comprises 15 residues. CDR3 DNA: TGTGCCAGCAGCAAGGTTGAGGGTAGCTCCTACGAGCAGTACTTC. Protein product: CASSKVEGSSYEQYF.

V and J are TRBV3-1 (or the pseudogene TRBV3-2) and TRBJ2-5, with TRBD2 matching 16 bases. V dropped 0 bases and J dropped 3; count of bases not matched to a gene: 4. This CDR3 contains 18 residues. Germline CDR1 is LGHDT and CDR2 is YNNKEL (reference sequence). The CDR3 region is CASSQDVGLAGGEETQYF. The CDR3 region has the DNA TGTGCCAGCAGCCAAGACGTGGGACTAGCGGGAGGGGAAGAGACCCAGTACTTC.

This clone was detected once. The chain uses TRBV3-1 (or the pseudogene TRBV3-2) and TRBJ1-2; D is unclear. Trimming took 1 base from V and 3 from J, leaving 3 bases between them. The germline gives CDR1 LGHDT, CDR2 YNNKEL (reference sequence). This CDR3 has 12 residues. Here the CDR3 DNA reads TGTGCCAGCAGCCAAGCCGACTATGGCTACACCTTC. Translation gives CASSQADYGYTF.

The rearrangement joins TRBV6-1 to TRBJ1-6; 10 bases agree with TRBD1. The CDR3 has 17 residues. The J segment lost 8 bases and the V segment lost 3 bases, leaving 10 bases of the junction unmatched. CDR1 MNHNS and CDR2 SASEGT come from the germline V gene. DNA of the CDR3: TGTGCCAGCAGTGAGGTAGGACCGGGACAGGGGCATTCACCCCTCCACTTT. Translation: CASSEVGPGQGHSPLHF.

The V gene is TRBV11-2, the J gene TRBJ1-1; 7 bases agree with TRBD1. Per germline, CDR1 SGHAT and CDR2 FQNNGV. V lost 7 bases, J lost 4 bases, and 6 bases stayed unmatched. The CDR3 is 13 residues long. The chain's CDR3 is CASIRQGSTEAFF. The DNA for the CDR3 is TGTGCCAGCATCCGACAGGGATCCACTGAAGCTTTCTTT.

The J gene is TRBJ1-1, the V gene TRBV11-2, with D possibly TRBD1 on 5 matching bases. Trimming left V 5 bases short and J 5 bases short, with 12 bases between. The CDR3 sequence is 13 residues long. In germline, CDR1 is SGHAT, CDR2 FQNNGV. The CDR3 DNA follows: TGTGCCAGCAGCCTACGGGGGGATACTGAAGCTTTCTTT. This sequence encodes CASSLRGDTEAFF.

The rearrangement uses TRBV6-2 or TRBV6-3 and TRBJ2-3, with TRBD1 matching over 12 bases. Germline loops: CDR1 MNHEY, CDR2 SVGEGT. Trimming removed 4 bases from V and 6 bases from J; junction bases left unmatched: 5. The CDR3 consists of 15 residues. The CDR3: CASSSMGTGGDTQYF. The DNA for the CDR3 is TGTGCCAGCAGTTCCATGGGGACAGGGGGCGATACGCAGTATTTT.

The chain links TRBV5-8 to TRBJ1-5; no reliable D call. Germline CDR1 and CDR2: SGHTS and YDEGEE. CDR3 length equals 16 residues. The ends were cut back, 4 bases at V and 0 bases at J, with 14 bases in the middle. The CDR3 DNA follows: TGTGCCAGCAGCCGTTACCAGTCGCGTAGCAATCAGCCCCAGCATTTT. Its translation: CASSRYQSRSNQPQHF.

The rearrangement joins TRBV27 to TRBJ1-2, with a tentative D call TRBD1 (5 bases). Germline lookup yields CDR1 MNHEY and CDR2 SMNVEV (reference sequence). The CDR3 is 12 amino acids. Trimming removed 6 bases at V and 9 bases at J, with 14 bases between. This CDR3 reads CASSFPGVRYTF. CDR3 bases: TGTGCCAGCAGCTTCCCGGGGGTCCGCTACACCTTC.

V and J are TRBV25-1 and TRBJ1-4; a weak D match, TRBD1 (5 bases). The germline gives CDR1 MGHDK, CDR2 SYGVNS. The CDR3 has 15 residues. V was shortened by 6 bases and J by 6 bases, with 17 bases between the two germline ends. This CDR3 is CASSLPLGADEKLFF. CDR3 coding DNA: TGTGCCAGCAGCCTACCATTAGGGGCGGATGAAAAACTGTTTTTT.

The gene calls are TRBV6-2 or TRBV6-3 and TRBJ2-7; 9 bases are shared with TRBD1. Germline V gives CDR1 MNHEY, CDR2 SVGEGT. This CDR3 is 16 amino acids long. V shed 7 bases, J shed 7 bases, and the junction held 17 bases outside the gene matches. The CDR3 sequence is CASTPRPGTGPWEQYF. In nucleotides, the CDR3 is TGTGCCAGCACCCCCCGCCCCGGGACAGGGCCGTGGGAGCAGTACTTC.

The CDR3 loop reads CASSSGLAGPYEQYF. In nucleotides, the CDR3 is TGTGCCAGCAGCTCCGGACTAGCGGGACCCTACGAGCAGTACTTC. The chain uses TRBV2 and TRBJ2-7; TRBD2 matches 12 bases. In germline, CDR1 is SNHLY, CDR2 FYNNEI. This CDR3 has 15 residues. The ends lost 6 bases at V and 2 bases at J; junction bases unmatched: 5.

The chain links TRBV7-9 to TRBJ2-2; the D gene is possibly TRBD1 (6 bases). The germline V and J ends were trimmed by 3 bases and 0 bases, with 8 bases remaining between them. CDR3 length: 15 amino acids. Germline lookup yields CDR1 SEHNR and CDR2 FQNEAQ (reference sequence). CDR3 DNA sequence: TGTGCCAGCAGCTTCAAGGGGGCGAACACCGGGGAGCTGTTTTTT. The encoded protein is CASSFKGANTGELFF. Using reference TRBV7-9 and TRBJ2-2 for the parts outside the CDR3, the full variable domain is DTGVSQNPRHKITKRGQNVTFRCDPISEHNRLYWYRQTLGQGPEFLTYFQNEAQLEKSRLLSDRFSAERPKGSFSTLEIQRTEQGDSAMYLCASSFKGANTGELFFGEGSRLTVL.

The chain joins TRBV4-3 to TRBJ2-3, with D perhaps matching TRBD1 (6 bases). The length of the CDR3 is 18 residues. Germline V CDR1 and CDR2: LGHNA, YSLEER. Between the trimmed V and J ends, which lost 3 bases and 4 bases, there was a span of 23 bases. The CDR3 here is CASSQGAARAVRADTQYF. The CDR3, as DNA: TGCGCCAGCAGCCAGGGGGCCGCTCGAGCGGTGAGGGCAGATACGCAGTATTTT.

This clone has a handful of counts. The chain uses TRBV20-1 and TRBJ2-1; D call uncertain. CDR1 is DFQATT, CDR2 SNEGSKA, per germline (reference sequence). Trimming removed 3 bases from V and 7 bases from J, with 10 bases in between. This CDR3 has 12 residues. CDR3: CSASLRNNEQFF. The CDR3 bases are TGCAGTGCTAGTCTCAGGAATAATGAGCAGTTCTTC.

The chain employs TRBV19 and TRBJ1-1; D gene unclear. The CDR3 extends over 13 amino acids. Germline-derived CDR1 and CDR2 are LNHDA and SQIVND (reference sequence). Trimming pared 6 bases from V and 3 bases from J, leaving 11 bases between. Here the CDR3 reads CASRYRTDTEAFF. The CDR3 DNA is TGTGCCAGTAGGTACCGGACTGACACTGAAGCTTTCTTT. Variable domain in full (rest from reference TRBV19 and TRBJ1-1): DGGITQSPKYLFRKEGQNVTLSCEQNLNHDAMYWYRQDPGQGLRLIYYSQIVNDFQKGDIAEGYSVSREKKESFPLTVTSAQKNPTAFYLCASRYRTDTEAFFGQGTRLTVV.

The chain joins TRBV28 to TRBJ1-6; D not resolved. Trimming took off 6 bases at V and 10 bases at J, with 13 bases between the two ends. The CDR3 consists of 13 residues. Per the germline V gene, CDR1 is MDHEN and CDR2 is SYDVKM. The CDR3 DNA is TGTGCCAGCAGACCCGTGGGTCCCTCACCCCTCCACTTT. Protein sequence: CASRPVGPSPLHF.

The genes are TRBV28 and TRBJ1-2; the match to TRBD1 covers 8 bases. Germline V gene lookup returns CDR1 MDHEN and CDR2 SYDVKM. V dropped 11 bases and J dropped 5; count of bases not matched to a gene: 16. The length of the CDR3 is 15 residues. The CDR3 loop is CAAEDRAALGYGYTF. CDR3 DNA: TGTGCCGCCGAGGACAGGGCCGCCTTGGGATATGGCTACACCTTC.

V usage is TRBV27 and J usage is TRBJ1-5; the D gene is possibly TRBD1 (5 bases). Trimming left V 3 bases short and J 2 bases short, with 8 bases between. CDR3 length: 14 amino acids. Germline V gene sequence: CDR1 MNHEY, CDR2 SMNVEV (reference sequence). The CDR3 DNA reads as TGTGCCAGCAGTTTTACAGGTGGCAATCAGCCCCAGCATTTT. It encodes CASSFTGGNQPQHF.

This chain connects TRBV25-1 to TRBJ1-3, with D perhaps matching TRBD1 (5 bases). Trimming pared 3 bases from V and 3 bases from J, leaving 18 bases between. Germline assignment: CDR1 MGHDK and CDR2 SYGVNS. The CDR3 consists of 17 residues. CDR3 region: CASSDLGVGPGGNTIYF. CDR3 sequence (DNA): TGTGCCAGCAGTGATTTGGGGGTAGGGCCCGGTGGAAACACCATATATTTT. Full variable domain (missing parts from reference TRBV25-1 and TRBJ1-3): EADIYQTPRYLVIGTGKKITLECSQTMGHDKMYWYQQDPGMELHLIHYSYGVNSTEKGDLSSESTVSRIRTEHFPLTLESARPSHTSQYLCASSDLGVGPGGNTIYFGEGSWLTVV.

The count of this clone is one. The chain recombines TRBV29-1 with TRBJ1-1, with unresolved D. In germline, CDR1 is SQVTM, CDR2 ANQGSEA. Trimming cost V 5 bases and J 0 bases, with 10 bases left between them. The CDR3 is 13 amino acids. CDR3 nucleotide sequence: TGCAGCGTTTCGGGCAGGTTGAACACTGAAGCTTTCTTT. Translating it yields CSVSGRLNTEAFF.

This clone was observed once. The chain links TRBV7-2 to TRBJ1-1; perhaps TRBD1 as D (5 bases). CDR3 length: 14 amino acids. Deletions cut 4 bases from V and 4 bases from J, with 13 bases between. Germline-derived CDR1 and CDR2 are SGHTA and FQGNSA. The CDR3 DNA reads TGTGCCAGCAGCTACGTGGGACCCGGCACTGAAGCTTTCTTT. Translating gives CASSYVGPGTEAFF.

The rearrangement links TRBV9 to TRBJ1-1, with D possibly TRBD1 on 6 matching bases. CDR3 length: 15 amino acids. CDR1 is SGDLS and CDR2 is YYNGEE in the germline V gene. Deletions cut 0 bases from V and 1 base from J, with 10 bases between. The CDR3 DNA sequence: TGTGCCAGCAGCGTAGCCACAGGGTCGAACACTGAAGCTTTCTTT. As protein: CASSVATGSNTEAFF.